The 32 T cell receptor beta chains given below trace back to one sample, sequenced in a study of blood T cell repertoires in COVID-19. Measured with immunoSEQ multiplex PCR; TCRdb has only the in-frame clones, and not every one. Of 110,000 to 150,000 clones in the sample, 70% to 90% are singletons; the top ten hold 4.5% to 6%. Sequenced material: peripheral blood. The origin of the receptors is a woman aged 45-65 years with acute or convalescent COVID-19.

The DNA for the CDR3 is TGTGCCAGCAGTTTCTTTCGGGGACAGCCTGGATTCAATCAGCCCCAGCATTTT. This encodes CASSFFRGQPGFNQPQHF. This chain links TRBV28 with TRBJ1-5, with 7 bases fitting TRBD1. Germline trimming cut 3 bases from V and 3 bases from J; bases unmatched to any gene: 14. CDR3 size: 18 residues. Germline V gene data show CDR1 as MDHEN and CDR2 as SYDVKM. The full variable domain, completed using reference TRBV28 and TRBJ1-5, is DVKVTQSSRYLVKRTGEKVFLECVQDMDHENMFWYRQDPGLGLRLIYFSYDVKMKEKGDIPEGYSVSREKKERFSLILESASTNQTSMYLCASSFFRGQPGFNQPQHFGDGTRLSIL.

CDR3 sequence: CAWSVRNIQYF. In DNA form, the CDR3 reads TGTGCCTGGAGTGTCCGAAACATTCAGTACTTC. This sequence joins TRBV30 and TRBJ2-4; D gene uncertain. CDR3 length equals 11 residues. CDR1 and CDR2 (germline): GTSNPN, SVGIG (reference sequence). Trimming stripped 0 bases from V and 6 bases from J, with 3 bases between.

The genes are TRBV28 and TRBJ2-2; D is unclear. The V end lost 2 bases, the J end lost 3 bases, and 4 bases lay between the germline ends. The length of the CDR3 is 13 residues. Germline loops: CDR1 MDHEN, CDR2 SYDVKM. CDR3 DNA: TGTGCCAGCAGTTTACAGGACACCGGGGAGCTGTTTTTT. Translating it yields CASSLQDTGELFF.

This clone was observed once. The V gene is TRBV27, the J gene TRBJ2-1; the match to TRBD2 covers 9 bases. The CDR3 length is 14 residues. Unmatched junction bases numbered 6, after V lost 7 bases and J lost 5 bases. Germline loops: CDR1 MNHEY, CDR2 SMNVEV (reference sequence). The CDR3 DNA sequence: TGTGCCAGCACCCGAGCTAGCGGGGACAATGAGCAGTTCTTC. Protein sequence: CASTRASGDNEQFF.

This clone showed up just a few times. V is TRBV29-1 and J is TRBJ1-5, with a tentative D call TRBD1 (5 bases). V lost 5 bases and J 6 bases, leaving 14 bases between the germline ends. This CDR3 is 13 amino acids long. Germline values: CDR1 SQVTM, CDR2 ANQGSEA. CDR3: CSVSPGLSQPQHF. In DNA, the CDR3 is TGCAGCGTTTCTCCAGGGTTGAGTCAGCCCCAGCATTTT. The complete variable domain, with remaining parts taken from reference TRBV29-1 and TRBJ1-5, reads SAVISQKPSRDICQRGTSLTIQCQVDSQVTMMFWYRQQPGQSLTLIATANQGSEATYESGFVIDKFPISRPNLTFSTLTVSNMSPEDSSIYLCSVSPGLSQPQHFGDGTRLSIL.

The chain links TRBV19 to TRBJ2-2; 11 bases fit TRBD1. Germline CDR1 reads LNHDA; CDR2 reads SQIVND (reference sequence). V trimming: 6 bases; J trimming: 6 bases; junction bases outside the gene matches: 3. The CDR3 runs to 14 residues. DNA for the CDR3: TGTGCCAGTAGGGACAGGGGGCGGGCCGGGGAGCTGTTTTTT. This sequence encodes CASRDRGRAGELFF. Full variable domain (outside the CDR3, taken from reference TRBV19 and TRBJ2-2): DGGITQSPKYLFRKEGQNVTLSCEQNLNHDAMYWYRQDPGQGLRLIYYSQIVNDFQKGDIAEGYSVSREKKESFPLTVTSAQKNPTAFYLCASRDRGRAGELFFGEGSRLTVL.

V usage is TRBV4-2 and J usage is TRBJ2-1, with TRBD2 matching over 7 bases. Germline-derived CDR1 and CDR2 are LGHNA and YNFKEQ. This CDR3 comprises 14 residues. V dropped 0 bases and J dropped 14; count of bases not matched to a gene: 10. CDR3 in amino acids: CASSQDRGEGREFF. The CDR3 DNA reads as TGTGCCAGCAGCCAAGATCGGGGGGAGGGCAGGGAGTTCTTC.

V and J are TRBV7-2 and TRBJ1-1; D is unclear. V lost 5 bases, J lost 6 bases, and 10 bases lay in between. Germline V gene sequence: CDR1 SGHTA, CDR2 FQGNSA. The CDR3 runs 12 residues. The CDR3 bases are TGTGCCAGCAGCCCAGGACTGTCTGAAGCTTTCTTT. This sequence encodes CASSPGLSEAFF.

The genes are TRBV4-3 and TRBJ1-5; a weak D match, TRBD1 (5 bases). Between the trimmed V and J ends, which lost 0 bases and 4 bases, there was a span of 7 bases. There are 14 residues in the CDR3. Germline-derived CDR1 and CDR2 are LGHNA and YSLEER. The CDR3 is CASSQEEGNQPQHF. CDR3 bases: TGCGCCAGCAGCCAAGAGGAGGGGAATCAGCCCCAGCATTTT.

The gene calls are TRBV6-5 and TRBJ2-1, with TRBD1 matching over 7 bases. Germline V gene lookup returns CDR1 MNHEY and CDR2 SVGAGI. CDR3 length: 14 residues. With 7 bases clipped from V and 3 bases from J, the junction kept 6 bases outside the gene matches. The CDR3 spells CASKDRARYNEQFF. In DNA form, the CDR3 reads TGTGCCAGCAAAGACAGGGCCCGCTACAATGAGCAGTTCTTC.

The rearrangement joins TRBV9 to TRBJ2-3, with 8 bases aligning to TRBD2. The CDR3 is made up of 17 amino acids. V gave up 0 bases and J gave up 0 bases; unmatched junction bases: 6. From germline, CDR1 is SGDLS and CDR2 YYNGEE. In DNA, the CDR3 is TGTGCCAGCAGCGTAGAGGTAAGCGGGGGTAGCACAGATACGCAGTATTTT. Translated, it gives CASSVEVSGGSTDTQYF.

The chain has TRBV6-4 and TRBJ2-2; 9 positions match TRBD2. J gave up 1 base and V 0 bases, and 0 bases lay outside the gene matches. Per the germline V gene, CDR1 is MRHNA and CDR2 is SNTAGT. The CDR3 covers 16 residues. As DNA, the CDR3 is TGTGCCAGCAGTGACTCAGCGGGGGGGAACACCGGGGAGCTGTTTTTT. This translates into CASSDSAGGNTGELFF.

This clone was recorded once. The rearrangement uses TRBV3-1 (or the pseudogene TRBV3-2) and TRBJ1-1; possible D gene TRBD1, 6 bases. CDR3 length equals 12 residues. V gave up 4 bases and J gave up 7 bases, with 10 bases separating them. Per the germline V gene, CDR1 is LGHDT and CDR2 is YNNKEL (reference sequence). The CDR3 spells CASSPQGSEAFF. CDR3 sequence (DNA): TGTGCCAGCAGCCCACAGGGAAGTGAAGCTTTCTTT.

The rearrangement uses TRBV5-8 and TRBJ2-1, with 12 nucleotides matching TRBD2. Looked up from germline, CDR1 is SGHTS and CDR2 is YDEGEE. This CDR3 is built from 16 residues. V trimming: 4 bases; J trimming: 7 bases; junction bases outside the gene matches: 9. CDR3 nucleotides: TGTGCCAGCAGCCTGCACACTAGCGGGGGGACAAATGAGCAGTTCTTC. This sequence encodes CASSLHTSGGTNEQFF.

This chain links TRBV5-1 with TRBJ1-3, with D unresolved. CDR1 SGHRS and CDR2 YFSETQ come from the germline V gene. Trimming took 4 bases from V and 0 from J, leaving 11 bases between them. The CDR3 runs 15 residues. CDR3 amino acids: CASSTVGDSGNTIYF. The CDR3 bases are TGCGCCAGCAGCACCGTTGGAGACTCTGGAAACACCATATATTTT.

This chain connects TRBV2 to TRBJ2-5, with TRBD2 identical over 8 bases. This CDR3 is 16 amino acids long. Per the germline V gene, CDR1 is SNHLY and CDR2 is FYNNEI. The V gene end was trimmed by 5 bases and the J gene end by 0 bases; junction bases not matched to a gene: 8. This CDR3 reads CASSSGGLRYQETQYF. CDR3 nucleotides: TGTGCCAGCAGTAGCGGGGGCCTTAGGTACCAAGAGACCCAGTACTTC.

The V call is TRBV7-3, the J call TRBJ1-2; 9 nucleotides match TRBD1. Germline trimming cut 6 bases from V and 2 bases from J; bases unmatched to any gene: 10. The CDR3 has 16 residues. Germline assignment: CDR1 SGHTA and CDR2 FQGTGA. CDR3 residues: CASSPEPGQGNYGYTF. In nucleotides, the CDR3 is TGTGCCAGCAGTCCCGAACCGGGACAGGGAAACTATGGCTACACCTTC.

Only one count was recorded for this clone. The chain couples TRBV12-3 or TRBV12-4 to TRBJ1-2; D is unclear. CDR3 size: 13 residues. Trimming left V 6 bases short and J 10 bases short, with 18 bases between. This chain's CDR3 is CASSPQEGNDYTF. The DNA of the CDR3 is TGTGCCAGCAGCCCGCAGGAGGGTAATGACTACACCTTC.

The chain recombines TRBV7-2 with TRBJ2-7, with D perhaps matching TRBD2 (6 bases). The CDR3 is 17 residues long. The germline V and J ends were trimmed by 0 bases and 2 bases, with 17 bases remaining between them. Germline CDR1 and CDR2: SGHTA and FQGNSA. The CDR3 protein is CASSLAVEAGRPYEQYF. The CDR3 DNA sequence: TGTGCCAGCAGCTTAGCGGTAGAAGCGGGCCGACCCTACGAGCAGTACTTC.

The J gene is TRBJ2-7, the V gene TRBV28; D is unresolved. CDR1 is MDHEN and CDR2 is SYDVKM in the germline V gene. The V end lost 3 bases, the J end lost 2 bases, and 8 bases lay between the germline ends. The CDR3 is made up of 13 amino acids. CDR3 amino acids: CASSFPQTYEQYF. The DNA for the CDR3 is TGTGCCAGCAGTTTCCCCCAGACCTACGAGCAGTACTTC.

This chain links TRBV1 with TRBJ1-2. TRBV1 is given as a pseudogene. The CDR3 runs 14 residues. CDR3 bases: TGCACCAGCAGCCAAAGGGGACTAAGGAATGGCTACACCTTC. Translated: CTSSQRGLRNGYTF.

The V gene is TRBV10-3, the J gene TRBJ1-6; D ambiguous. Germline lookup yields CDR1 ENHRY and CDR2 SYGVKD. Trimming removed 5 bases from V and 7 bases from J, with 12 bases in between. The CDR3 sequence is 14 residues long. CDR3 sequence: CAISISITNSPLHF. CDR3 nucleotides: TGTGCCATCAGTATATCCATAACAAATTCACCCCTCCACTTT.

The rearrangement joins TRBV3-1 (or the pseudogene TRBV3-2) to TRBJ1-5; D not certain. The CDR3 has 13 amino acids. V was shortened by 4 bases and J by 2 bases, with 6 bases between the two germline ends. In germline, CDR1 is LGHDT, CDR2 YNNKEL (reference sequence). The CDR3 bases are TGTGCCAGCAGCCCCGTTGGCAATCAGCCCCAGCATTTT. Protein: CASSPVGNQPQHF.

The CDR3 nucleotides are TGTGCCAGCAGGGGGACAGTGAATTCACCCCTCCACTTT. This codes for CASRGTVNSPLHF. V is TRBV9 and J is TRBJ1-6; 7 bases map to TRBD1. J lost 7 bases, V lost 5 bases, and 3 bases had no gene match. CDR1 and CDR2 (germline): SGDLS, YYNGEE. The CDR3 extends over 13 amino acids. Full variable domain (rest looked up from reference TRBV9 and TRBJ1-6): DSGVTQTPKHLITATGQRVTLRCSPRSGDLSVYWYQQSLDQGLQFLIQYYNGEERAKGNILERFSAQQFPDLHSELNLSSLELGDSALYFCASRGTVNSPLHFGNGTRLTVT.

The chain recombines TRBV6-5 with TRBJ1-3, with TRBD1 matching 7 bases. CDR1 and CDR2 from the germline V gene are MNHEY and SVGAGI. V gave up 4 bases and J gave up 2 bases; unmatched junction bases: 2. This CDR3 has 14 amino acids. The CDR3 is CASSWGQTGNTIYF. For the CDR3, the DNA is TGTGCCAGCAGTTGGGGACAGACTGGAAACACCATATATTTT.

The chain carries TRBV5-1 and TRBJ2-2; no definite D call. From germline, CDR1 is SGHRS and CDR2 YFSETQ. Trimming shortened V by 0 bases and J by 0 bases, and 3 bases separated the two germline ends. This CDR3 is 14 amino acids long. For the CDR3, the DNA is TGCGCCAGCAGCTTGGCCACGAACACCGGGGAGCTGTTTTTT. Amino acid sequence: CASSLATNTGELFF. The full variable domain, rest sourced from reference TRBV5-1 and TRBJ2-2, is KAGVTQTPRYLIKTRGQQVTLSCSPISGHRSVSWYQQTPGQGLQFLFEYFSETQRNKGNFPGRFSGRQFSNSRSEMNVSTLELGDSALYLCASSLATNTGELFFGEGSRLTVL.

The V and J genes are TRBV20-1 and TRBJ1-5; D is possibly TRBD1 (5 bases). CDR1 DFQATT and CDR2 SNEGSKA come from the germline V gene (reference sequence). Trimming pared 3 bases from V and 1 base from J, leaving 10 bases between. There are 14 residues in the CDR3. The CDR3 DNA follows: TGCAGTGCTAGTTTCGGGGGGAGCAATCAGCCCCAGCATTTT. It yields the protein CSASFGGSNQPQHF.

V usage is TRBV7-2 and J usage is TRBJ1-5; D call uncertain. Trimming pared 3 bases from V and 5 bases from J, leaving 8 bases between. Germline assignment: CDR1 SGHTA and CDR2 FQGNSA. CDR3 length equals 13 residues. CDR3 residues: CASSFRQDQPQHF. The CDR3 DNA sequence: TGTGCCAGCAGCTTTCGGCAGGATCAGCCCCAGCATTTT. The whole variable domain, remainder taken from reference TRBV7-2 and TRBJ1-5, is GAGVSQSPSNKVTEKGKDVELRCDPISGHTALYWYRQSLGQGLEFLIYFQGNSAPDKSGLPSDRFSAERTGGSVSTLTIQRTQQEDSAVYLCASSFRQDQPQHFGDGTRLSIL.

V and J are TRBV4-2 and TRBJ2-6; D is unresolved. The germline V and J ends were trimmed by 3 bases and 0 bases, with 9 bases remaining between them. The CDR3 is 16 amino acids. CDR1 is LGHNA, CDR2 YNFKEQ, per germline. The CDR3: CASSQAAYSGANVLTF. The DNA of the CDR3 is TGTGCCAGCAGCCAGGCGGCTTACTCTGGGGCCAACGTCCTGACTTTC.

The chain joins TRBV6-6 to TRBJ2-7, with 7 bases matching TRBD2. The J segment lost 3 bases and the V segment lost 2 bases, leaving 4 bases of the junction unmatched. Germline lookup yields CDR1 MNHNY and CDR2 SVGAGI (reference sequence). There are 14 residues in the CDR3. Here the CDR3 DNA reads TGTGCCAGCAGTTACCACCGGGAGGACTACGAGCAGTACTTC. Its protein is CASSYHREDYEQYF.

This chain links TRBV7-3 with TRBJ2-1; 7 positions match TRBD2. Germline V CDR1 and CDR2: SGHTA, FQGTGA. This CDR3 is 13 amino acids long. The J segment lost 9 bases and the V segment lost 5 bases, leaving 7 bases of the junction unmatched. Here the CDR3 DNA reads TGTGCCAGCAGCCCAGGACTAGTAGGTGAGCAGTTCTTC. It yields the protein CASSPGLVGEQFF.

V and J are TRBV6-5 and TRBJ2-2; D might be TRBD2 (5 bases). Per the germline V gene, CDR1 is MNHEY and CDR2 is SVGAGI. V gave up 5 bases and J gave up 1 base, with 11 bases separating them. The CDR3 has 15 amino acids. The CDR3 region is CASSSKRLNTGELFF. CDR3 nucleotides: TGTGCCAGCAGTAGCAAGCGGCTGAACACCGGGGAGCTGTTTTTT.